Sequencing of this T cell receptor beta chain was carried out in a study of blood T cell repertoires in COVID-19 (TCRdb year 2020). The study in broad terms: Collaborator samples came from the United States, Italy and Spain and covered acute and convalescent phases of COVID-19. The material from the prospective study consisted of cDNA or gDNA derived from T cells, B-cell-depleted T cells, or PBMCs. The dataset comprised deeply sampled blood TCRbeta repertoires from subjects exposed to, actively infected with, or recovered from COVID-19. A freely available public database, intended as a resource for researchers studying the immune response to SARS-CoV-2, is where the repertoires were released. Samples came from the ongoing ImmuneRACE study (first 160 participants) plus 1,254 subjects from 6 global collaborators. Nearly every sample came with metadata listing a de-identified subject ID, COVID-19 status, age in years and sex. Where HLA class I and class II types were available, the types were taken from metadata supplied by the sample provider, not from assay-based typing.

The collaborating institutions used their own protocols to collect whole blood in K2EDTA tubes. For TCRbeta analysis, collaborator samples were shipped as frozen whole blood, as isolated PBMCs, or as DNA extracted from either sample type. The immunoSEQ Assay, a bias-controlled multiplex PCR, was used to amplify TCRbeta CDR3 regions from genomic DNA. Per the authors' processing: The number of nucleated cells in each sample was estimated from the amplification of reference gene primers within the assay. Sequence reads were collapsed and filtered to measure the absolute abundance of every unique TCRbeta CDR3 rearrangement. Productive Simpson clonality was computed per sample as the square root of Simpson's diversity index over productive rearrangements. TCRdb mirrors the immuneACCESS table, restricted to in-frame sequences. Some clones are absent from its copies; in checked studies, under half trace to an unresolved V gene, and the reason for the others is unknown. V, J and clone size are those of that table, while D and trimming were read from the DNA. In this sample the table shows about 220,000 clones, about 88% of which occur a single time. Of the sample, 0.72% falls within the top ten clones.

Including cysteine and phenylalanine, the CDR3 has 14 amino acids. CDR3 DNA only is kept here, 42 bases in frame from base 1. As encoded in the germline V gene (reference sequence), CDR1 is GTSNPN while CDR2 is SVGIG. Trimming at the junction amounts to 4 bases on V and 7 bases on J, and the germline ends lie 16 bases apart. This clone is a singleton in its sample. The antigen it binds to is not known. Nothing much larger sits one base from this clone, and base qualities are not available. General conclusions and limits of the study: Clinical and demographic metadata were provided uncurated, with the amount varying by source and participant.

Sequencing input: peripheral blood. The receptor was isolated from a man aged 35 to 55 with acute or convalescent COVID-19. The V gene is TRBV30 and the J gene is TRBJ1-4, with TRBD1 perhaps the D gene, on 6 matching bases. For the CDR3, the sequence is CAWTLQGIGEKLFF. The DNA sequence is given as TGTGCCTGGACCCTACAGGGAATCGGTGAAAAACTGTTTTTT. The full variable domain, completed from the reference TRBV30 and TRBJ1-4 proteins outside the CDR3, reads SQTIHQWPATLVQPVGSPLSLECTVEGTSNPNLYWYRQAAGRGLQLLFYSVGIGQISSEVPQNLSASRPQDRQFILSSKKLLLSDSGFYLCAWTLQGIGEKLFFGSGTQLSVL.